The sequence of this T cell receptor beta chain was determined in a study of OX40 agonist ivuxolimab in advanced cancers. Whole-study results and caveats: The study found that CD8+ T cells averaged more expanded clones than CD4+.

V was shortened by 5 bases and J by 5 bases, with 18 bases between the two germline ends. CDR3 length: 15 amino acids. Germline loops: CDR1 SEHNR, CDR2 FQNEAQ (reference sequence). Clones were sequenced by immunoSEQ multiplex PCR, and TCRdb holds only the in-frame ones, with some missing. Here the sample spans roughly 49,000 clones, around 81% being singletons. On this clone: Its target is not known.

The chain carries TRBV7-9 and TRBJ2-5; possibly TRBD2 for D (5 bases). The TCR was taken from an adult with an advanced solid tumor such as melanoma, head and neck, liver or kidney cancer. The starting material was CD4+ or CD8+ T cells sorted from blood, obtained in a trial of the OX40 agonist ivuxolimab. CDR3 protein: CASSPGGHGVETQYF. DNA for the CDR3: TGTGCCAGCAGCCCCGGCGGGCATGGGGTGGAGACCCAGTACTTC.